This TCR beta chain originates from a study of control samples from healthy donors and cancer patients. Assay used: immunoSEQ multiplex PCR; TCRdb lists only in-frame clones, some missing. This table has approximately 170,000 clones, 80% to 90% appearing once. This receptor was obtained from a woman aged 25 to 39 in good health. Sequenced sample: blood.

The CDR3 reads CASHFTGGEARGNTIYF. DNA of the CDR3: TGTGCCAGCCATTTTACGGGGGGTGAAGCTCGTGGAAACACCATATATTTT. The chain recombines TRBV7-9 with TRBJ1-3; possibly TRBD1 for D (5 bases). The CDR3 is 17 amino acids. Germline V lookup: CDR1 SEHNR, CDR2 FQNEAQ (reference sequence). Between the trimmed V and J ends, which lost 8 bases and 3 bases, there was a span of 23 bases.